A selection of T cell receptor beta chains follows, all from one sample in a study of regulatory T cells in long-lasting Graves disease. A single record per CDR3 protein comes from TCRdb applying MiXCR to the multiplex PCR reads. Here the sample spans about 220,000 distinct CDR3 sequences, about 19% being singletons. This sample also appeared in a second study, on T cells in Graves' hyperthyroidism and ophthalmopathy.

The starting material was peripheral blood mononuclear cells (PBMCs), obtained at new diagnosis, from a patient treated with antithyroid drugs. Receptor source: a young woman with Graves disease. Each CDR3 is given with its conserved first and last residue. A D gene is named only where the DNA matches it firmly. A clone size is listed for some rows: how often the clone was seen (once, few, many), or a class if it is expanded.

d_call | clone_size | j_call | v_call | cdr3_aa | cdr3_nt
NA | few | TRBJ1-1 | TRBV12-3/TRBV12-4 | CASSPPFSEAFF | TGTGCCAGCAGCCCCCCCTTCTCTGAAGCTTTCTTT
TRBD1 | NA | TRBJ1-2 | TRBV6-5 | CASSYEGTGSHGYTF | TGTGCCAGCAGTTACGAAGGGACAGGGTCGCATGGCTACACCTTC
NA | NA | TRBJ1-1 | TRBV5-6 | CASSPAGTVMNTEAFF | TGTGCCAGCAGCCCCGCCGGGACGGTCATGAACACTGAAGCTTTCTTT
TRBD2 | many | TRBJ2-3 | TRBV2 | CASLRETTFSDTQYF | TGTGCCAGTTTGCGGGAGACCACATTCTCAGATACGCAGTATTTT
TRBD2 | NA | TRBJ2-2 | TRBV14 | CASTQLVAGTGELFF | TGTGCCAGCACCCAGCTGGTAGCGGGAACCGGGGAGCTGTTTTTT
NA | many | TRBJ2-1 | TRBV6-2/TRBV6-3 | CASMIDGPREQFF | TGTGCCAGCATGATAGACGGGCCGCGTGAGCAGTTCTTC
NA | NA | TRBJ2-7 | TRBV12-3/TRBV12-4 | CASSPGTKYEQYF | TGTGCCAGCAGTCCCGGGACGAAATACGAGCAGTACTTC
NA | many | TRBJ1-5 | TRBV19 | CASKRDRDSNQPQHF | TGTGCCAGTAAAAGAGACAGAGATAGCAATCAGCCCCAGCATTTT
NA | NA | TRBJ1-6 | TRBV13 | CASSPSSSPLHF | TGTGCCAGCAGCCCAAGTTCCTCACCCCTCCACTTT
TRBD2 | NA | TRBJ2-3 | TRBV15 | CATSRGPLGLAGSTDTQYF | TGTGCCACCAGCAGAGGCCCACTGGGGCTAGCGGGAAGCACAGATACGCAGTATTTT
NA | many | TRBJ2-7 | TRBV2 | CARGPGGTAREQYF | TGTGCCAGGGGCCCCGGGGGCACCGCGAGGGAGCAGTACTTC
TRBD1 | NA | TRBJ2-1 | TRBV11-2 | CASSPWTGDNEQLF | TGTGCCAGCAGCCCCTGGACAGGGGACAATGAGCAGCTCTTC
NA | many | TRBJ1-1 | TRBV3-1 | CASSLAQVNTEAFF | TGTGCCAGCAGCCTGGCCCAGGTGAACACTGAAGCTTTCTTT
NA | many | TRBJ1-1 | TRBV20-1 | CSARVPDRLPEAFF | TGCAGTGCTAGAGTCCCTGACAGGCTCCCTGAAGCTTTCTTT